A single sample gave rise to the 24 T cell receptor beta chains below, sequenced in a study of shared clonotypes between healthy human individuals. TCRdb keeps only in-frame clones here, not all; method: immunoSEQ multiplex PCR. The sample carries 450,000 to 500,000 clones, around 73% recorded once. The sample was PBMCs. Receptor source: a woman aged 35 to 49 in good health. Some clones in this sample may be carry-over from other donors' samples.

The chain recombines TRBV11-2 with TRBJ1-4; possibly TRBD1 for D (5 bases). CDR1 and CDR2 from the germline V gene are SGHAT and FQNNGV. This CDR3 region has 14 residues. The V gene lost 5 bases and the J gene lost 0 bases, with 7 bases spanning the gap. Here the CDR3 DNA reads TGTGCCAGCAGCCGGACAACAACTAATGAAAAACTGTTTTTT. Translated, it gives CASSRTTTNEKLFF.

This chain joins TRBV7-2 and TRBJ1-2; the match to TRBD1 covers 10 bases. The V segment lost 1 base and the J segment 12 bases; nucleotides outside the gene matches: 11. CDR3 size: 15 residues. The germline gives CDR1 SGHTA, CDR2 FQGNSA. CDR3 DNA: TGTGCCAGCAGCTTAGTGGGTCCGGGACAGGGGTATGACACCTTC. Translation: CASSLVGPGQGYDTF.

In this sample, this clone turned up a few times. The chain is built from TRBV25-1 and TRBJ2-1; the match to TRBD2 covers 11 bases. Germline CDR1 is MGHDK and CDR2 is SYGVNS. The CDR3 spans 15 residues. J lost 5 bases, V lost 8 bases, and 8 bases had no gene match. The CDR3 nucleotides are TGTGCCAGCGGGGGGGGGACTAGCGGAAACAATGAGCAGTTCTTC. Translated: CASGGGTSGNNEQFF.

The V call is TRBV12-5, the J call TRBJ2-1, with D possibly matching TRBD2 (6 bases). The V gene lost 6 bases and the J gene lost 5 bases, with 20 bases spanning the gap. In germline, CDR1 is LGHNT, CDR2 FRNRAP. The CDR3 consists of 16 residues. This CDR3 is CASGLGWETRDNEQFF. CDR3 coding DNA: TGTGCTAGTGGCCTGGGGTGGGAGACTAGAGACAATGAGCAGTTCTTC.

The genes are TRBV10-1 and TRBJ1-3, with D possibly being TRBD1 (6 bases). The V end was cut by 5 bases, the J end by 2 bases, with 10 bases between. Germline assignment: CDR1 WNHNN and CDR2 SYGVQD (reference sequence). There are 14 residues in the CDR3. The chain's CDR3 is CASSTGSAGNTIYF. The DNA for the CDR3 is TGCGCCAGCAGTACAGGGTCGGCTGGAAACACCATATATTTT.

This chain connects TRBV5-1 to TRBJ1-1; no clear D gene. Trimming removed 4 bases from V and 8 bases from J, with 24 bases in between. The CDR3 has 16 residues. CDR1 is SGHRS and CDR2 is YFSETQ in the germline V gene. The CDR3 DNA reads TGCGCCAGCAGCGGGGATTTCGGACTTGGTAGCGGGGAAGCTTTCTTT. Translation: CASSGDFGLGSGEAFF.

This sequence joins TRBV5-1 and TRBJ1-1; the D gene is possibly TRBD1 (6 bases). Deletions cut 4 bases from V and 1 base from J, with 11 bases between. The germline gives CDR1 SGHRS, CDR2 YFSETQ. This CDR3 region has 14 residues. The CDR3 bases are TGCGCCAGCAGCCTGGACAGAACGAACACTGAAGCTTTCTTT. This translates into CASSLDRTNTEAFF.

The rearrangement uses TRBV2 and TRBJ2-5, with D possibly TRBD2 on 6 matching bases. The V gene lost 2 bases and the J gene lost 0 bases, with 13 bases spanning the gap. The CDR3 is made up of 16 amino acids. CDR1 is SNHLY and CDR2 is FYNNEI in the germline V gene. CDR3 nucleotide sequence: TGTGCCAGCAGTGAAAGTGTTAGCGGTAACCAAGAGACCCAGTACTTC. It yields the protein CASSESVSGNQETQYF.

The J gene is TRBJ2-7, the V gene TRBV6-6; the D call may be TRBD1 or TRBD2 (5 bases each). The CDR3 extends over 15 amino acids. V lost 0 bases to trimming and J lost 3 bases, with 12 bases between them. Germline CDR1 reads MNHNY; CDR2 reads SVGAGI (reference sequence). CDR3: CASSYSIAQGYEQYF. DNA of the CDR3: TGTGCCAGCAGTTACTCGATAGCGCAGGGCTACGAGCAGTACTTC.

V is TRBV30 and J is TRBJ2-1, with 7 bases identical to TRBD2. With V trimmed by 2 bases and J by 4 bases, 8 bases remained unmatched. From germline, CDR1 is GTSNPN and CDR2 SVGIG (reference sequence). CDR3 length equals 15 residues. CDR3 in amino acids: CAWSTPGTTYNEQFF. The CDR3, as DNA: TGTGCCTGGAGTACACCCGGGACTACTTACAATGAGCAGTTCTTC.

V and J are TRBV2 and TRBJ2-1; a possible D gene is TRBD1 (6 bases). Deletions cut 3 bases from V and 5 bases from J, with 14 bases between. CDR1 and CDR2 (germline): SNHLY, FYNNEI. CDR3 length equals 15 residues. The DNA of the CDR3 is TGTGCCAGCAGTGATCTGGGGGCGGCTGACAATGAGCAGTTCTTC. This codes for CASSDLGAADNEQFF.

A few counts support this clone. The gene calls are TRBV30 and TRBJ1-6; possible D gene TRBD1, 5 bases. The CDR3 length is 16 residues. Trimming removed 1 base at V and 10 bases at J, with 20 bases between. Germline V gene data show CDR1 as GTSNPN and CDR2 as SVGIG (reference sequence). The CDR3 reads CAWSDGSPGWGSPLHF. In DNA, the CDR3 is TGTGCCTGGAGTGACGGATCCCCCGGGTGGGGCTCACCCCTCCACTTT.

Notes on this clone: The junction shows a germline mismatch at one end, possibly a read error. CDR3 nucleotides: TGCGCCAGCACTCCCACAGGGCTGAACACTGAAGCTTCCTTT. It yields the protein CASTPTGLNTEASF. The genes are TRBV5-1 and TRBJ1-1, with D perhaps matching TRBD1 (6 bases). The CDR3 totals 14 residues. The germline CDR1 and CDR2 sequences are SGHRS and YFSETQ.

The V gene is TRBV15, the J gene TRBJ1-3; TRBD1 is a possible D gene (6 bases). Germline CDR1 and CDR2: LNHNV and YYDKDF (reference sequence). This CDR3 is 15 amino acids long. Trimming cost V 5 bases and J 0 bases, with 11 bases left between them. The CDR3 DNA is TGTGCCACCAGCGATGGACAGCTCTCTGGAAACACCATATATTTT. Its protein is CATSDGQLSGNTIYF. The full variable domain, rest sourced from reference TRBV15 and TRBJ1-3, is DAMVIQNPRYQVTQFGKPVTLSCSQTLNHNVMYWYQQKSSQAPKLLFHYYDKDFNNEADTPDNFQSRRPNTSFCFLDIRSPGLGDTAMYLCATSDGQLSGNTIYFGEGSWLTVV.

The gene calls are TRBV2 and TRBJ1-2, with TRBD1 as a possible D gene (6 bases). The V gene's germline CDR1 is SNHLY and CDR2 FYNNEI. The V end lost 2 bases, the J end lost 8 bases, and 12 bases lay between the germline ends. The CDR3 is 13 amino acids. The CDR3 sequence is CASSELRGWGYTF. The DNA of the CDR3 is TGTGCCAGCAGTGAACTCAGGGGTTGGGGCTACACCTTC.

The chain links TRBV6-1 to TRBJ2-1; the match to TRBD2 covers 9 bases. V shed 2 bases, J shed 6 bases, and the junction held 5 bases outside the gene matches. This CDR3 comprises 15 residues. Per the germline V gene, CDR1 is MNHNS and CDR2 is SASEGT. CDR3 protein: CASSERRGGGNEQFF. Written as DNA, the CDR3 is TGTGCCAGCAGTGAAAGGCGGGGGGGAGGCAATGAGCAGTTCTTC.

The J gene is TRBJ2-7, the V gene TRBV19; D perhaps matches TRBD1 (6 bases). V was shortened by 3 bases and J by 3 bases, with 9 bases between the two germline ends. The CDR3 totals 13 residues. CDR1 is LNHDA and CDR2 is SQIVND in the germline V gene (reference sequence). The CDR3 is CASSMDRNYEQYF. CDR3 DNA sequence: TGTGCCAGTAGTATGGACAGAAACTACGAGCAGTACTTC.

CDR3 residues: CASSNRGNIYEQYF. The CDR3 DNA reads as TGTGCCAGCAGCAACAGGGGAAATATCTACGAGCAGTACTTC. The J gene is TRBJ2-7, the V gene TRBV14, with TRBD1 matching over 7 bases. The J segment lost 3 bases and the V segment lost 5 bases, leaving 7 bases of the junction unmatched. Germline CDR1 SGHDN, CDR2 FVKESK. There are 14 residues in the CDR3.

This chain uses TRBV6-5 with TRBJ1-6, with D uncertain. V was clipped by 4 bases and J by 6 bases, with 13 bases between them. CDR1 is MNHEY and CDR2 is SVGAGI in the germline V gene. This CDR3 is 15 amino acids long. CDR3 DNA sequence: TGTGCCAGCAGTTCGGGAAGCGGGTTTAATTCACCCCTCCACTTT. It translates to CASSSGSGFNSPLHF.

The rearrangement uses TRBV7-2 and TRBJ1-1; TRBD1 is a possible D gene (5 bases). The CDR3 contains 13 residues. In germline, CDR1 is SGHTA, CDR2 FQGNSA. Trimming stripped 3 bases from V and 5 bases from J, with 10 bases between. Here the CDR3 reads CASSFAGVTEAFF. CDR3 DNA sequence: TGTGCCAGCAGCTTTGCGGGGGTGACTGAAGCTTTCTTT.

This clone appeared many times. This chain links TRBV19 with TRBJ2-1, with D possibly TRBD2 on 6 matching bases. Deletions cut 4 bases from V and 7 bases from J, with 14 bases between. CDR3 length equals 14 residues. The germline CDR1 and CDR2 sequences are LNHDA and SQIVND (reference sequence). The CDR3 coding sequence is TGTGCCAGTAGTACGCCGGGACTCCTAAATGAGCAGTTCTTC. As protein: CASSTPGLLNEQFF.

This chain links TRBV2 with TRBJ1-5; 7 positions agree with TRBD1. Germline CDR1 and CDR2: SNHLY and FYNNEI. The CDR3 covers 13 residues. Losses at the gene ends were 5 bases for V and 6 bases for J; bases not matched to a gene: 4. The CDR3 region has the DNA TGTGCCAGCAGTTTCGACAGGGCTCAGCCCCAGCATTTT. This codes for CASSFDRAQPQHF.

The chain employs TRBV6-4 and TRBJ2-3, with TRBD1 identical over 10 bases. The V gene end was trimmed by 6 bases and the J gene end by 6 bases; junction bases not matched to a gene: 0. The CDR3 is made up of 12 amino acids. Germline CDR1 is MRHNA and CDR2 is SNTAGT. This chain's CDR3 is CASRGQGDTQYF. The CDR3 region has the DNA TGTGCCAGCAGGGGACAGGGGGATACGCAGTATTTT.

In DNA, the CDR3 is TGTGCCAGCAGTTACCGGCCAGCGAACACCGGGGAGCTGTTTTTT. Translation: CASSYRPANTGELFF. The gene calls are TRBV6-6 and TRBJ2-2; D is undetermined. Germline V gives CDR1 MNHNY, CDR2 SVGAGI (reference sequence). The CDR3 totals 15 residues. The germline V and J ends were trimmed by 2 bases and 0 bases, with 7 bases remaining between them.